The entry that follows covers one T cell receptor (beta chain) sequence. Its target is unknown. The data are from a study of T cells in narcolepsy. Turning to the study itself: Patients with NT1 or NT2 and healthy control donors were enrolled. The study, taken as a whole, reports: Some memory CD4+ repertoires had no autoreactive clone sequences. Healthy controls reportedly lacked the autoreactive clonotypes serially found in patients' blood.

V gave up 8 bases and J gave up 7 bases, with 15 bases separating them. Germline assignment: CDR1 MNHEY and CDR2 SVGAGI. This CDR3 is built from 13 residues. The method was immunoSEQ multiplex PCR; TCRdb's version includes in-frame clones alone and lacks a portion of them. Of tens of thousands of clones in the sample, about four fifths were seen once. This chain connects TRBV6-5 to TRBJ2-1, with D perhaps matching TRBD1 or TRBD2 (6 bases each). The sample was memory (CD45RA-) CD4+ T cells from blood. The source is a human donor in good health. CDR3 coding DNA: TGTGCCAGCGGAAGGGGGGCCGCGAATGAGCAGTTCTTC. Encoded protein: CASGRGAANEQFF.